This passage covers 14 T cell receptor beta chains from one sample sequenced in a study of cytomegalovirus exposure and HLA in healthy donors. PCR involved 60 Vbeta and 13 Jbeta primers. Using immunoSEQ multiplex PCR, the repertoire was profiled, and TCRdb retains in-frame clones only, with some absent. The data show more than 95,000 clones, 70% to 80% seen once. Input material: PBMCs. All receptors derive from a man aged 50 to 60 in good health and CMV-seronegative.

In this sample, this clone turned up a few times. The genes are TRBV18 and TRBJ1-1, with D possibly being TRBD1 (6 bases). This CDR3 is 14 amino acids long. Germline values: CDR1 KGHSH, CDR2 LQKENI. V was cut by 4 bases and J by 0 bases, with 9 bases left in between. The CDR3 loop reads CASSRGQLNTEAFF. In nucleotides, the CDR3 is TGTGCCAGCTCACGAGGACAGCTGAACACTGAAGCTTTCTTT.

CDR3 residues: CASSLGTGNTEAFF. In DNA, the CDR3 is TGTGCCAGCAGCTTAGGGACAGGGAACACTGAAGCTTTCTTT. The V gene is TRBV7-9, the J gene TRBJ1-1; 7 bases map to TRBD1. The germline V gene has CDR1 SEHNR and CDR2 FQNEAQ (reference sequence). CDR3 length equals 14 residues. The trim removed 1 base at V and 1 base at J, leaving 0 bases unmatched.

The chain couples TRBV5-4 to TRBJ2-2, with 7 bases matching TRBD2. Germline V gene sequence: CDR1 SGHNT, CDR2 YYREEE (reference sequence). J was trimmed by 6 bases and V by 3 bases; bases with no gene match: 8. The CDR3 is 15 amino acids. CDR3 sequence (DNA): TGTGCCAGCAGCTCGATGACTAGCCTCCCCGGGGAGCTGTTTTTT. Its protein is CASSSMTSLPGELFF.

The chain links TRBV5-1 to TRBJ2-3; D not resolved. V gave up 4 bases and J gave up 5 bases, with 14 bases separating them. The CDR3 covers 14 residues. Germline V gene sequence: CDR1 SGHRS, CDR2 YFSETQ. The CDR3 is CASSPKESEDTQYF. CDR3 nucleotides: TGCGCCAGCAGCCCTAAGGAGTCCGAAGATACGCAGTATTTT. Full variable domain (missing parts from reference TRBV5-1 and TRBJ2-3): KAGVTQTPRYLIKTRGQQVTLSCSPISGHRSVSWYQQTPGQGLQFLFEYFSETQRNKGNFPGRFSGRQFSNSRSEMNVSTLELGDSALYLCASSPKESEDTQYFGPGTRLTVL.

The rearrangement joins TRBV6-5 to TRBJ2-5, with TRBD2 as a possible D gene (6 bases). V was shortened by 6 bases and J by 2 bases, with 16 bases between the two germline ends. The CDR3 has 15 residues. CDR1 and CDR2 (germline): MNHEY, SVGAGI. The CDR3 DNA is TGTGCCAGCAGCCCGGGACTCCTGGAGCAAGAGACCCAGTACTTC. Translation: CASSPGLLEQETQYF.

Comment on this clone: Distinct nucleotide sequences in the sample also encode this CDR3. This chain links TRBV7-3 with TRBJ1-2; D call uncertain. There are 13 residues in the CDR3. Germline V gene sequence: CDR1 SGHTA, CDR2 FQGTGA. Trimming shortened V by 5 bases and J by 7 bases, and 14 bases separated the two germline ends. CDR3 protein: CASSLAHEAGYTF. The CDR3 region has the DNA TGTGCCAGCAGCCTGGCCCATGAGGCTGGCTACACCTTC.

The chain couples TRBV28 to TRBJ2-7, with 7 bases that match TRBD1. Looked up from germline, CDR1 is MDHEN and CDR2 is SYDVKM. The V segment lost 8 bases and the J segment 1 base; nucleotides outside the gene matches: 8. The CDR3 covers 14 residues. DNA for the CDR3: TGTGCCAGCGCCCCCGGGGACAGATCCTACGAGCAGTACGTC. This encodes CASAPGDRSYEQYV.

This sequence joins TRBV15 and TRBJ2-5, with D perhaps matching TRBD2 (6 bases). This CDR3 spans 15 amino acids. From germline, CDR1 is LNHNV and CDR2 YYDKDF (reference sequence). V was shortened by 5 bases and J by 7 bases, with 20 bases between the two germline ends. As DNA, the CDR3 is TGTGCCACCAGCGGGGCAGGATCTAACGGGGGGACCCAGTACTTC. Encoded protein: CATSGAGSNGGTQYF.

This sequence joins TRBV30 and TRBJ1-6; tentatively, D is TRBD1 (6 bases). The CDR3 is 15 amino acids. Germline values: CDR1 GTSNPN, CDR2 SVGIG (reference sequence). V lost 1 base, J lost 7 bases, and 14 bases lay in between. This CDR3 is CAWSGDTGDNSPLHF. In DNA, the CDR3 is TGTGCCTGGAGTGGGGACACCGGAGACAATTCACCCCTCCACTTT. Based on the CDR3 plus reference TRBV30 and TRBJ1-6, the full variable domain is SQTIHQWPATLVQPVGSPLSLECTVEGTSNPNLYWYRQAAGRGLQLLFYSVGIGQISSEVPQNLSASRPQDRQFILSSKKLLLSDSGFYLCAWSGDTGDNSPLHFGNGTRLTVT.

The chain employs TRBV6-4 and TRBJ1-2; D is uncertain. V shed 5 bases and J shed 7 bases, with 8 bases lying between them. Germline V gives CDR1 MRHNA, CDR2 SNTAGT. The CDR3 is 11 amino acids. The CDR3 bases are TGTGCCAGCAGTCCCCTCCCTGGCTACACCTTC. It encodes CASSPLPGYTF.

The chain employs TRBV7-7 and TRBJ1-4; D is perhaps TRBD1 (6 bases). Trimming shortened V by 2 bases and J by 12 bases, and 22 bases separated the two germline ends. Looked up from germline, CDR1 is SSHAT and CDR2 is FNYEAQ (reference sequence). This CDR3 comprises 16 residues. The chain's CDR3 is CASSLSPFAGDGELFF. In DNA, the CDR3 is TGTGCCAGCAGCTTATCTCCCTTCGCAGGGGACGGGGAACTGTTTTTT.

V and J are TRBV4-3 and TRBJ2-3; 10 bases line up with TRBD2. Trimming cost V 4 bases and J 1 base; bases outside gene matches: 8. The CDR3 loop spans 17 amino acids. Germline-derived CDR1 and CDR2 are LGHNA and YSLEER. The CDR3, as DNA: TGCGCCAGCAGCCCTAGCGGGGGCGTCCAACGCACAGATACGCAGTATTTT. Protein: CASSPSGGVQRTDTQYF.

This clone was seen a handful of times. The chain has TRBV5-1 and TRBJ2-2; TRBD1 might be the D (6 bases). Per germline, CDR1 SGHRS and CDR2 YFSETQ. The CDR3 covers 15 residues. Trimming took off 4 bases at V and 3 bases at J, with 13 bases between the two ends. CDR3 sequence: CASSLGQSDTGELFF. For the CDR3, the DNA is TGCGCCAGCAGCCTAGGACAGTCCGACACCGGGGAGCTGTTTTTT.

The chain recombines TRBV7-9 with TRBJ2-5, with 7 bases identical to TRBD1. With 5 bases clipped from V and 3 bases from J, the junction kept 9 bases outside the gene matches. The CDR3 has 15 residues. The V gene's germline CDR1 is SEHNR and CDR2 FQNEAQ (reference sequence). CDR3 nucleotides: TGTGCCAGCAGCCACCTAGACAGGGTCAAAGAGACCCAGTACTTC. As protein: CASSHLDRVKETQYF.